A single TCR beta chain is shown here with its context. The data are from a study of blood T cell repertoires in COVID-19. Turning to the study itself: Samples representing acute and convalescent COVID-19 were sourced from the United States, Italy and Spain. PBMCs, B-cell-depleted T cells, or T cells were the source of the cDNA or gDNA that made up the material.

As originally analysed: Estimated nucleated cell counts came from reference gene primer amplification. The repertoire was sequenced with immunoSEQ multiplex PCR; TCRdb's copy has only in-frame clones and lacks some. The D gene and trimming were derived from the DNA, and the V and J assignments and clone size from that table. The data contain approximately 240,000 clones, about 85% of them singletons. The ends were cut back, 5 bases at V and 7 bases at J, with 15 bases in the middle. The CDR3 is made up of 14 amino acids. Germline CDR1 is LNHDA and CDR2 is SQIVND (reference sequence). Material for sequencing was peripheral blood. The J gene is TRBJ2-1, the V gene TRBV19; D might be TRBD2 (5 bases). This TCR derives from a woman under 30 who had recovered from COVID-19. The CDR3 reads CASSLTPPGNEQFF. The CDR3 nucleotides are TGTGCCAGTAGTCTAACTCCGCCGGGGAATGAGCAGTTCTTC.